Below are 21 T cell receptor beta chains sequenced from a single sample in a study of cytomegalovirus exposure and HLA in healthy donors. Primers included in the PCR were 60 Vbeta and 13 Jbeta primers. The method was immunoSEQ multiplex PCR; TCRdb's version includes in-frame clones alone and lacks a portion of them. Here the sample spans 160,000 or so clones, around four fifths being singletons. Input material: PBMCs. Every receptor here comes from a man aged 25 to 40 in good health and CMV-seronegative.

As DNA, the CDR3 is TGTGCCATCAGTTCTACAGGGAGCACTGAAGCTTTCTTT. Protein: CAISSTGSTEAFF. V and J are TRBV10-3 and TRBJ1-1, with a weak D call TRBD1 (6 bases). The CDR3 contains 13 residues. The V end was cut by 5 bases, the J end by 4 bases, with 11 bases between. Germline CDR1 is ENHRY and CDR2 is SYGVKD.

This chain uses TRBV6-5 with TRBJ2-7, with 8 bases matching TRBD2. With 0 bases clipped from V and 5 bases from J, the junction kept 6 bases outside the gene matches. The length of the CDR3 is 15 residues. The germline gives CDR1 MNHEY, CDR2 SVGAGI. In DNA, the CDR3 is TGTGCCAGCAGTTACTCGGTAGCGCGGGGGGACGAGCAGTACTTC. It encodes CASSYSVARGDEQYF.

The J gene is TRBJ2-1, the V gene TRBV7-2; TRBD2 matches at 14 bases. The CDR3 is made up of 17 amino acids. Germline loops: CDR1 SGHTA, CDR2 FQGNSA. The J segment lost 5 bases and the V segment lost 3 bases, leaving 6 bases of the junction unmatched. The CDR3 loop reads CASSLPRLAGGHNEQFF. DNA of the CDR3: TGTGCCAGCAGCTTGCCAAGACTAGCGGGAGGGCACAATGAGCAGTTCTTC. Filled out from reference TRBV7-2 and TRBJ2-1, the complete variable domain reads GAGVSQSPSNKVTEKGKDVELRCDPISGHTALYWYRQSLGQGLEFLIYFQGNSAPDKSGLPSDRFSAERTGGSVSTLTIQRTQQEDSAVYLCASSLPRLAGGHNEQFFGPGTRLTVL.

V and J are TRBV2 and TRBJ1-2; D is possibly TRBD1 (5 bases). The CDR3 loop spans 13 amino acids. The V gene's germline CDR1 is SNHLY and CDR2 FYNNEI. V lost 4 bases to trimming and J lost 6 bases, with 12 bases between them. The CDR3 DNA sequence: TGTGCCAGCAGTGGTGAGACAGTCCATGGCTACACCTTC. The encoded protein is CASSGETVHGYTF.

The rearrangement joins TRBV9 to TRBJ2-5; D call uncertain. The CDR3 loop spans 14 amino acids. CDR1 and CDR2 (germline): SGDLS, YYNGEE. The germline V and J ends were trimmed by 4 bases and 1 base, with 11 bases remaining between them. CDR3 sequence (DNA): TGTGCCAGCAGCCCTACCCCTTCCCAAGAGACCCAGTACTTC. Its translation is CASSPTPSQETQYF.

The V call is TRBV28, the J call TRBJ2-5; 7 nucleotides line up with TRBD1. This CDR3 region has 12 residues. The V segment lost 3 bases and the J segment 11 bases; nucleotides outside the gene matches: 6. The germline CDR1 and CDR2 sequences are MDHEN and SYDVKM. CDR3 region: CASSLGTDEQYF. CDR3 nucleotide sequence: TGTGCCAGCAGTTTGGGGACAGATGAGCAGTACTTC.

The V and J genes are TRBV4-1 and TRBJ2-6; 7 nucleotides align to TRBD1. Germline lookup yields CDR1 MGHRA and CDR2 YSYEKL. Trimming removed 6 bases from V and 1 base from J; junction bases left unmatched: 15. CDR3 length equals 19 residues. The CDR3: CASRTGSVGVLSGANVLTF. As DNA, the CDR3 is TGCGCCAGCAGGACAGGGTCCGTGGGAGTACTATCTGGGGCCAACGTCCTGACTTTC.

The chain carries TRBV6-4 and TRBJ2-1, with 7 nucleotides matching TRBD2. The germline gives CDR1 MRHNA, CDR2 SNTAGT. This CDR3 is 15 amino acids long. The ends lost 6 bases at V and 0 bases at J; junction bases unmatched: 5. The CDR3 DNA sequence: TGTGCCAGCAGAACCCCTAGCGGCTCCTACAATGAGCAGTTCTTC. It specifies CASRTPSGSYNEQFF.

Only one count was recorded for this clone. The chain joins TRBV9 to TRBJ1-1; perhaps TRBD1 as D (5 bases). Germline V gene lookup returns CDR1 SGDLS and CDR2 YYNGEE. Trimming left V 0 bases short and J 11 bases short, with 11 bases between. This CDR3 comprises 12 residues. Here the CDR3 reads CASSVVQGGAFF. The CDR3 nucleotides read TGTGCCAGCAGCGTAGTCCAGGGCGGTGCTTTCTTT.

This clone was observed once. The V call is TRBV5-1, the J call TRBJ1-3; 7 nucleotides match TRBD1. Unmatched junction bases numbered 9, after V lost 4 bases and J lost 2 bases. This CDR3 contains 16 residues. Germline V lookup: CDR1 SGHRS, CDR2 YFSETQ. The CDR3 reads CASSTADRAAGNTIYF. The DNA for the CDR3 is TGCGCCAGCAGCACCGCAGACAGGGCAGCTGGAAACACCATATATTTT.

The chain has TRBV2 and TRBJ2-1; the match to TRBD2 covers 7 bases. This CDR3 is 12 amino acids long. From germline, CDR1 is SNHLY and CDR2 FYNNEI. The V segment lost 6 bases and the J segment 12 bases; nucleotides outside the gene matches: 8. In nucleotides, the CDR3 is TGTGCCAGCAGAGAAAGACCGGGAGGGCAGTTCTTC. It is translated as CASRERPGGQFF.

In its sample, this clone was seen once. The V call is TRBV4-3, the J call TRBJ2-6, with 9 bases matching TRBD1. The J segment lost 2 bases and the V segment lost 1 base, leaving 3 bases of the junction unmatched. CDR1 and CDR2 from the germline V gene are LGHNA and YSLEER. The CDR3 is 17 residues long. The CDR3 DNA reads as TGCGCCAGCAGCCAAGGGACAGGGGTAGCTGGGGCCAACGTCCTGACTTTC. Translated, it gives CASSQGTGVAGANVLTF.

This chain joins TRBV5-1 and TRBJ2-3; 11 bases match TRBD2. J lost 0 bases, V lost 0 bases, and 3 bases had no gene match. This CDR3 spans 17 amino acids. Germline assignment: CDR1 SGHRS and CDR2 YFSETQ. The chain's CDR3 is CASSLGLAGGSTDTQYF. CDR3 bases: TGCGCCAGCAGCTTGGGTCTAGCGGGAGGTAGCACAGATACGCAGTATTTT.

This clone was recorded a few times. The CDR3 loop reads CASSMGQGPFYEQYF. CDR3 nucleotides: TGTGCCAGTAGTATGGGACAGGGGCCGTTCTACGAGCAGTACTTC. The rearrangement joins TRBV19 to TRBJ2-7, with 10 positions matching TRBD1. The V gene's germline CDR1 is LNHDA and CDR2 SQIVND (reference sequence). CDR3 size: 15 residues. The trim removed 3 bases at V and 3 bases at J, leaving 5 bases unmatched.

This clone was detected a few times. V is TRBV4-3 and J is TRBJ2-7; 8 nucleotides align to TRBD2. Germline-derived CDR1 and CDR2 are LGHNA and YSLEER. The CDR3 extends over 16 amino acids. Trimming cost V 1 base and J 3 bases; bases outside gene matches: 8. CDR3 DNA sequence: TGCGCCAGCAGCCAAGGTGCGGCTAGCGGGTTCTACGAGCAGTACTTC. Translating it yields CASSQGAASGFYEQYF.

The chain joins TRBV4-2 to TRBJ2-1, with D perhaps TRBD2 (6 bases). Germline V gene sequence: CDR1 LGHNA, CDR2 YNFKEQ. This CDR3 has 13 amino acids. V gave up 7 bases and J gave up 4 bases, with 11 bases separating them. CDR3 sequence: CASKSGGYNEQFF. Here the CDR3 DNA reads TGTGCCAGCAAGAGCGGAGGGTACAATGAGCAGTTCTTC.

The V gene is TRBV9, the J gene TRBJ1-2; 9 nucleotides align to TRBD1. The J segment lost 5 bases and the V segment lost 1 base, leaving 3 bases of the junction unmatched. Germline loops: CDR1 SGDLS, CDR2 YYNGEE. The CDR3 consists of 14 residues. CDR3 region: CASSVTGGAYGYTF. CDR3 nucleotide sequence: TGTGCCAGCAGCGTAACAGGGGGCGCGTATGGCTACACCTTC.

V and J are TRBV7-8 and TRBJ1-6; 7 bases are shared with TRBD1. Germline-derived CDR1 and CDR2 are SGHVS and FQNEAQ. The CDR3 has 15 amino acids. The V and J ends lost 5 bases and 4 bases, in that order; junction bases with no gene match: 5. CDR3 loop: CASSRGTAYNSPLHF. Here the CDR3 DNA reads TGTGCCAGCAGCCGAGGGACAGCGTATAATTCACCCCTCCACTTT.

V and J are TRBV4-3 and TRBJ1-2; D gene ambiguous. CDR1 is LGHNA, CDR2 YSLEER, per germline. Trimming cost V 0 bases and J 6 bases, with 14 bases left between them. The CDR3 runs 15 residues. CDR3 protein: CASSQERGSRNGYTF. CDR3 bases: TGCGCCAGCAGCCAAGAACGAGGGAGTCGGAATGGCTACACCTTC.

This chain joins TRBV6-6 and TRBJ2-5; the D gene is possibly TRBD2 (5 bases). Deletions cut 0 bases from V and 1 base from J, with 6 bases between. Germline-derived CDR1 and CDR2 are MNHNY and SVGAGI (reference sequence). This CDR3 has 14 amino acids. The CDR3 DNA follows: TGTGCCAGCAGTTACTCCGCGGGCCAAGAGACCCAGTACTTC. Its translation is CASSYSAGQETQYF.

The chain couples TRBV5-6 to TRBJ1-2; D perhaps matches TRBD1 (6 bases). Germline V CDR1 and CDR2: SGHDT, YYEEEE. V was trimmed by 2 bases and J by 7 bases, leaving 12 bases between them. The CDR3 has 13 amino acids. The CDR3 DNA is TGTGCCAGCAGCTTCAACGACAGGACTGGCTACACCTTC. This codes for CASSFNDRTGYTF.